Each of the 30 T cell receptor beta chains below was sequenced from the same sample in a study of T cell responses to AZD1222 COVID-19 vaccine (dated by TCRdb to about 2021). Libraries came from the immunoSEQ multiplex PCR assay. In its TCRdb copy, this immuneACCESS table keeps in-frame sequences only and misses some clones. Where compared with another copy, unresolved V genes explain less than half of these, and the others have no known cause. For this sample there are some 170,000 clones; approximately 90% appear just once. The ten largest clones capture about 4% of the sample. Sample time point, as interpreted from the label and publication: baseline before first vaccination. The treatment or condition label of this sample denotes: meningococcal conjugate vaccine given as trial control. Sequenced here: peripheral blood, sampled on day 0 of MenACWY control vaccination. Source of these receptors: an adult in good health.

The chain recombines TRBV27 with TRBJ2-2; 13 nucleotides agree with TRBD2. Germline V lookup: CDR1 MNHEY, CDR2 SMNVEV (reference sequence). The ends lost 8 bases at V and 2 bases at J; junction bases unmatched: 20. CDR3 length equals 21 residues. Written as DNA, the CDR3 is TGTGCCAGCTTGGGGACTAGCGGGGAAATTAATAGGTGGGGTAACACCGGGGAGCTGTTTTTT. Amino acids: CASLGTSGEINRWGNTGELFF.

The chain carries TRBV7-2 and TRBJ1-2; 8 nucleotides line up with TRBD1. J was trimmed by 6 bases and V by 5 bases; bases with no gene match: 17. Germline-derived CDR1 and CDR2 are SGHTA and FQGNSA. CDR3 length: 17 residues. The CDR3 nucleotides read TGTGCCAGCAGCCTAACTGGACAGGGCCTAAAAGGGGATGGCTACACCTTC. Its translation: CASSLTGQGLKGDGYTF.

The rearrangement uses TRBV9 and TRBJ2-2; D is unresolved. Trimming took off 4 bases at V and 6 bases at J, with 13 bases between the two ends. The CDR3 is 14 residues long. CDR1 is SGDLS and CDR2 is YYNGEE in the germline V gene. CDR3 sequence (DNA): TGTGCCAGCAGCTTACGGACGTTAGCCGGGGAGCTGTTTTTT. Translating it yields CASSLRTLAGELFF.

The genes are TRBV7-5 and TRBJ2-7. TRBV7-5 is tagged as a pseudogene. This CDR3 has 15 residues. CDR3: CARSLEGPDGHEQYF. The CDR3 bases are TGTGCCAGAAGCTTAGAGGGTCCCGACGGCCACGAGCAGTACTTC.

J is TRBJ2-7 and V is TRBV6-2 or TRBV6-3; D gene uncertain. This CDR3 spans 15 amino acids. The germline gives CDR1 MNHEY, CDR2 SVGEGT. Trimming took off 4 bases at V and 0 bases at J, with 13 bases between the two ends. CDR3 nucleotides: TGTGCCAGCAGTTTGGAGCCCGCCAGCTCCTACGAGCAGTACTTC. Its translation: CASSLEPASSYEQYF.

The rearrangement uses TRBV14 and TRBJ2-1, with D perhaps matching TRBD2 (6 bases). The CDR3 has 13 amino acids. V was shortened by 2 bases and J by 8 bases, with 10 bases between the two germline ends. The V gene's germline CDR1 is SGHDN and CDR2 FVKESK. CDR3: CASSQLRGYEQFF. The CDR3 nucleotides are TGTGCCAGCAGCCAATTACGGGGGTATGAGCAGTTCTTC.

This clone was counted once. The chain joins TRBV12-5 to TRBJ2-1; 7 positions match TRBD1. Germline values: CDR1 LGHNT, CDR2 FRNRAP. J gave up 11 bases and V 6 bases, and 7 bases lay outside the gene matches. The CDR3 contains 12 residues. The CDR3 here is CASGPGTVQQFF. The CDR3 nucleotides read TGTGCTAGTGGGCCGGGGACAGTTCAGCAGTTCTTC.

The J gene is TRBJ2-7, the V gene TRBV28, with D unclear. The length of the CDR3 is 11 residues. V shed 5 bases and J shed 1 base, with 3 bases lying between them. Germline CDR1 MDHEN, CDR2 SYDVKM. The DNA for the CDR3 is TGTGCCAGCAGTACGTCCTACGAGCAGTACTTC. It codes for CASSTSYEQYF.

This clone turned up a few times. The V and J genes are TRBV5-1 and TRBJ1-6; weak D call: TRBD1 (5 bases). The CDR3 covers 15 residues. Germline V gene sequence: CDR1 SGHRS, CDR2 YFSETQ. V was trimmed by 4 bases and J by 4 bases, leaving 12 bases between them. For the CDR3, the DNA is TGCGCCAGCAGCGCGGACGGGGGTTATAATTCACCCCTCCACTTT. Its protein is CASSADGGYNSPLHF.

CDR3 amino acids: CASNSRDSLGYTF. The CDR3 coding sequence is TGTGCCAGCAACTCCCGGGACAGCCTTGGCTACACCTTC. The chain joins TRBV2 to TRBJ1-2; 7 bases fit TRBD1. Germline V gene sequence: CDR1 SNHLY, CDR2 FYNNEI. The CDR3 extends over 13 amino acids. The trim removed 7 bases at V and 7 bases at J, leaving 9 bases unmatched.

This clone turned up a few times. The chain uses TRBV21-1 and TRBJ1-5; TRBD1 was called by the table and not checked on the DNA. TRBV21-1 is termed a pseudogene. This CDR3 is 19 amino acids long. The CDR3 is CASSSAANRGRKSNQPQHF. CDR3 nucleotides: TGTGCCAGCAGCTCCGCGGCGAACAGGGGGAGAAAGAGCAATCAGCCCCAGCATTTT.

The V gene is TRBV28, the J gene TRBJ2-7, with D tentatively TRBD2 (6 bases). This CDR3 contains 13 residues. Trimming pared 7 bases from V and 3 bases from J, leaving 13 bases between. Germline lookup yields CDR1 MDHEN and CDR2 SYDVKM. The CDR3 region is CASKLGGGYEQYF. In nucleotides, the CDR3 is TGTGCCAGCAAGTTGGGGGGAGGCTACGAGCAGTACTTC.

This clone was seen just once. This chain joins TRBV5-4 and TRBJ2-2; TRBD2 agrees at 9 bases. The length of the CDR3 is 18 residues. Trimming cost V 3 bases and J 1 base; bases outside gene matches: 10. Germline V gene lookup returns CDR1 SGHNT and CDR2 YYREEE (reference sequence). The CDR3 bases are TGTGCCAGCAGCTCGATTAGCGGGAGAGGTCAGAACACCGGGGAGCTGTTTTTT. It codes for CASSSISGRGQNTGELFF.

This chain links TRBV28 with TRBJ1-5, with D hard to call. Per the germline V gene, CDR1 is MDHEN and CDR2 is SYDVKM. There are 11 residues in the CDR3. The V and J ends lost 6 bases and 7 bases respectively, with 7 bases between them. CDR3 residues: CASSGGQPQHF. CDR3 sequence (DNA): TGTGCCAGCAGCGGCGGACAGCCCCAGCATTTT.

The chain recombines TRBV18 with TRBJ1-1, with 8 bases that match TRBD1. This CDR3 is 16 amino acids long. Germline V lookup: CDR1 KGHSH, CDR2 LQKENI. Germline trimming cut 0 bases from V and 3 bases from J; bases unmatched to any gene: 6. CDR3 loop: CASSPPAGGSDTEAFF. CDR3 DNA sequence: TGTGCCAGCTCACCACCCGCAGGGGGCTCGGACACTGAAGCTTTCTTT.

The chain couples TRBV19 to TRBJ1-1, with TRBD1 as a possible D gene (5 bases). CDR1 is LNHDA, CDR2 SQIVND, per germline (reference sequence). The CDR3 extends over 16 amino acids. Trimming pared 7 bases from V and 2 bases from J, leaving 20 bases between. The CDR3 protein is CASNHLLGGENTEAFF. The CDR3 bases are TGTGCCAGTAACCACCTCCTCGGAGGGGAAAACACTGAAGCTTTCTTT.

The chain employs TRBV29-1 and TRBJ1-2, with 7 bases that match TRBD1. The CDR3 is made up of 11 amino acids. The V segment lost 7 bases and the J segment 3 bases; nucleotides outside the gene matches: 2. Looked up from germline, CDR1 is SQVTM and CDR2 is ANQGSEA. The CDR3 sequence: CSGGTDYGYTF. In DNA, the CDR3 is TGCAGCGGCGGGACAGACTATGGCTACACCTTC.

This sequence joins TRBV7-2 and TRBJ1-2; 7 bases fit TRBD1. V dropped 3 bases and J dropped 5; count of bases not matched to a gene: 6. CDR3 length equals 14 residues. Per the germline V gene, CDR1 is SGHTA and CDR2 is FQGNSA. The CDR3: CASSFSQGPYGYTF. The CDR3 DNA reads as TGTGCCAGCAGCTTCTCACAGGGGCCATATGGCTACACCTTC.

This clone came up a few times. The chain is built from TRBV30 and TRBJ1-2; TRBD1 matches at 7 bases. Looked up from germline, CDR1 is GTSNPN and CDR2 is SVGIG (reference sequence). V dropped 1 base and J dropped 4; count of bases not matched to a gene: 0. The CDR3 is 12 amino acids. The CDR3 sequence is CAWSGDSYGYTF. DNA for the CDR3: TGTGCCTGGAGTGGGGACAGCTATGGCTACACCTTC. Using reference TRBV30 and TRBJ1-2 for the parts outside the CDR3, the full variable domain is SQTIHQWPATLVQPVGSPLSLECTVEGTSNPNLYWYRQAAGRGLQLLFYSVGIGQISSEVPQNLSASRPQDRQFILSSKKLLLSDSGFYLCAWSGDSYGYTFGSGTRLTVV.

The chain's CDR3 is CATSKTGTFTGELFF. Written as DNA, the CDR3 is TGTGCCACCTCTAAGACAGGGACTTTCACCGGGGAGCTGTTTTTT. V gene TRBV24-1 combines with J gene TRBJ2-2; tentatively, D is TRBD1 (7 bases). Deletions cut 9 bases from V and 4 bases from J, with 17 bases between. Germline V gives CDR1 KGHDR, CDR2 SFDVKD. The CDR3 runs 15 residues.

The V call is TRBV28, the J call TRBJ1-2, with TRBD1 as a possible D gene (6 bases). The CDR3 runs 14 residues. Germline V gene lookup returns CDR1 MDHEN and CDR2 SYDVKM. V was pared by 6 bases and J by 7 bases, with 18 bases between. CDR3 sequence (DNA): TGTGCCAGCAGCCCTCCGGTGACAGGCTTTGGCTACACCTTC. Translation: CASSPPVTGFGYTF.

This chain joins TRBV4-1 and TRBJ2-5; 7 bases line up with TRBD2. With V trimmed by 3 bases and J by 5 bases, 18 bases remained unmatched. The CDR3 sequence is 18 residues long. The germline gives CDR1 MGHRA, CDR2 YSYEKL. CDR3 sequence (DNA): TGCGCCAGCAGCCACATACTAGCGCCTACGGGGATGCGGGAGACCCAGTACTTC. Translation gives CASSHILAPTGMRETQYF.

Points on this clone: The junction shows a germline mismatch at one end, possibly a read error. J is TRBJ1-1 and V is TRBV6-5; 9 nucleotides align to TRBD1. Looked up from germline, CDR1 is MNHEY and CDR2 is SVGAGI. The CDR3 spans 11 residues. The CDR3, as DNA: TGTGCCTACAGTTCGGGACAGGGAACGGTGTTT. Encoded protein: CAYSSGQGTVF.

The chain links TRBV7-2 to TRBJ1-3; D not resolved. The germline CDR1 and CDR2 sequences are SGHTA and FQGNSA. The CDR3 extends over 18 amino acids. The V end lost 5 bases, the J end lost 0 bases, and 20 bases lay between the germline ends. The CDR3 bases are TGTGCCAGCAGCCGGGGTGGGGTTCAGAGCCTCTCTGGAAACACCATATATTTT. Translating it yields CASSRGGVQSLSGNTIYF.

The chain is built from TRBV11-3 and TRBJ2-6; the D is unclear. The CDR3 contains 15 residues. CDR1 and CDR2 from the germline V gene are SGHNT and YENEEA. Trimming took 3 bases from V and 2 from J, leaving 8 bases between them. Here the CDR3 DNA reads TGTGCCAGCAGCTTTATGGCAACTGGGGCCAACGTCCTGACTTTC. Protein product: CASSFMATGANVLTF. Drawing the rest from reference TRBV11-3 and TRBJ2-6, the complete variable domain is EAGVVQSPRYKIIEKKQPVAFWCNPISGHNTLYWYLQNLGQGPELLIRYENEEAVDDSQLPKDRFSAERLKGVDSTLKIQPAELGDSAVYLCASSFMATGANVLTFGAGSRLTVL.

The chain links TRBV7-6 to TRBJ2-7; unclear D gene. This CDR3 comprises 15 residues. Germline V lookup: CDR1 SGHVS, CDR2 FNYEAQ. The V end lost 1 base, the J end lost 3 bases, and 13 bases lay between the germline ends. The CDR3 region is CASSLGVGADYEQYF. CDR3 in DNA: TGTGCCAGCAGCTTAGGAGTCGGCGCAGACTACGAGCAGTACTTC.

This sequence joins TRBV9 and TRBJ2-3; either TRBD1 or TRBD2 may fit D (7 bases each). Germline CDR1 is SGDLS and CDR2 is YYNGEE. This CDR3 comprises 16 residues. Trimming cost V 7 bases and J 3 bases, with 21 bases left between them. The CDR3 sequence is CASSLGGGQTTDTQYF. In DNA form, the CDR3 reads TGTGCCAGCTCCCTAGGGGGGGGACAGACTACAGATACGCAGTATTTT.

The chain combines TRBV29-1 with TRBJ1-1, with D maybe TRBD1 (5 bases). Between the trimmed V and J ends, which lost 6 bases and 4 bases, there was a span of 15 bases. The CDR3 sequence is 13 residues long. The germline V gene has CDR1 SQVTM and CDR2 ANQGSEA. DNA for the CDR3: TGCAGCGTGGGGGGAGTATACGGCACTGAAGCTTTCTTT. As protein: CSVGGVYGTEAFF.

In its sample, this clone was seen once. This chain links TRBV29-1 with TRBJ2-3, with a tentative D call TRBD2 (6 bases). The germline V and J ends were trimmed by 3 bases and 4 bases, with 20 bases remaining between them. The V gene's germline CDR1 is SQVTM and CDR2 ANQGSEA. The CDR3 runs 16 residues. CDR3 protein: CSVEGGEMGMADTQYF. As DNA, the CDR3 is TGCAGCGTTGAGGGGGGAGAGATGGGGATGGCAGATACGCAGTATTTT.

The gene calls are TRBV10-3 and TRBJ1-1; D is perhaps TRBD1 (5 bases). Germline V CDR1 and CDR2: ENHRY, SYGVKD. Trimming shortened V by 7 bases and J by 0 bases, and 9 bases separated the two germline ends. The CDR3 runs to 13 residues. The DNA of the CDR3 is TGTGCCATCACCCCGGGGGTGAACACTGAAGCTTTCTTT. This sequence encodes CAITPGVNTEAFF.